Included here is one T cell receptor beta chain sequence, with context. This entry belongs to a study of blood T cell repertoires in COVID-19. This CDR3 contains 17 residues. The junction had 9 bases not matched to a gene; V was cut back by 0 bases and J by 1 base. Germline lookup yields CDR1 SGHVS and CDR2 FQNEAQ. TCRdb keeps only in-frame clones here, not all; method: immunoSEQ multiplex PCR. The sample shows some 350,000 clones, 80% to 90% of them seen only once. The TCR was taken from a woman aged 25 to 39 who had recovered from COVID-19. The sample consisted of PBMCs or T cells enriched from blood (not recorded which). The V gene is TRBV7-8, the J gene TRBJ2-7; 7 nucleotides agree with TRBD1. The CDR3 sequence: CASSLAGGGQLSYEQYF. In DNA form, the CDR3 reads TGTGCCAGCAGCTTAGCAGGGGGCGGCCAATTGTCCTACGAGCAGTACTTC.